Shown below are 9 T cell receptor beta chains from a single sample sequenced in a study of blood T cell repertoires in COVID-19. The data were produced by immunoSEQ multiplex PCR, yet TCRdb's version contains in-frame clones alone and is incomplete. Of roughly 200,000 clones listed, around 95% are singletons. The sequenced sample was peripheral blood. These receptor sequences come from a man aged 25-40 years with COVID-19, enrolled during active disease.

The chain joins TRBV4-1 to TRBJ1-1; maybe TRBD1 (6 bases). The germline V gene has CDR1 MGHRA and CDR2 YSYEKL. V gave up 0 bases and J gave up 5 bases, with 10 bases separating them. This CDR3 region has 14 residues. In DNA form, the CDR3 reads TGCGCCAGCAGCCAAGAACAGGGTAGGACTGAAGCTTTCTTT. Encoded protein: CASSQEQGRTEAFF.

V gene TRBV7-3 combines with J gene TRBJ1-3, with 10 bases matching TRBD1. This CDR3 comprises 13 residues. J was trimmed by 7 bases and V by 5 bases; bases with no gene match: 2. In germline, CDR1 is SGHTA, CDR2 FQGTGA. CDR3: CASSATGGNTIYF. For the CDR3, the DNA is TGTGCCAGCAGCGCGACAGGGGGCAACACCATATATTTT.

The rearrangement joins TRBV27 to TRBJ1-6; D not resolved. The germline CDR1 and CDR2 sequences are MNHEY and SMNVEV (reference sequence). There are 12 residues in the CDR3. V was shortened by 5 bases and J by 7 bases, with 6 bases between the two germline ends. CDR3 DNA: TGTGCCAGCAGTCCCCTAAATTCACCCCTCCACTTT. Its protein product is CASSPLNSPLHF.

The V gene is TRBV2, the J gene TRBJ2-5; D call uncertain. The CDR3 extends over 13 amino acids. With 5 bases removed from V and 3 bases from J, the gap between germline ends came to 10 bases. The germline V gene encodes CDR1 SNHLY and CDR2 FYNNEI. The CDR3 DNA reads as TGTGCCAGCAGTCGCAGCGAAAAAGAGACCCAGTACTTC. Encoded protein: CASSRSEKETQYF.

The chain employs TRBV6-5 and TRBJ2-1; 8 nucleotides agree with TRBD2. Germline CDR1 MNHEY, CDR2 SVGAGI. The V and J ends lost 7 bases and 3 bases, in that order; junction bases with no gene match: 5. The CDR3 totals 14 residues. The CDR3 reads CASKTGGDYNEQFF. Here the CDR3 DNA reads TGTGCCAGCAAAACCGGGGGGGACTACAATGAGCAGTTCTTC.

This sequence joins TRBV6-5 and TRBJ2-3; no firm D call. There are 15 residues in the CDR3. CDR1 MNHEY and CDR2 SVGAGI come from the germline V gene. Deletions cut 6 bases from V and 0 bases from J, with 13 bases between. The CDR3, as DNA: TGTGCCAGCAGGCCCCGTAGAACTAGCACAGATACGCAGTATTTT. Translated: CASRPRRTSTDTQYF.

The gene calls are TRBV6-5 and TRBJ2-1; 9 bases agree with TRBD2. Germline CDR1 MNHEY, CDR2 SVGAGI. CDR3 length equals 14 residues. Trimming at V came to 6 bases and at J to 7 bases, leaving 7 bases not matched to a gene. The CDR3 protein is CASRTSGLANEQFF. CDR3 DNA: TGTGCCAGCAGGACTAGCGGCCTAGCGAATGAGCAGTTCTTC.

This rearrangement joins TRBV6-5 to TRBJ2-5; the match to TRBD2 covers 8 bases. The germline gives CDR1 MNHEY, CDR2 SVGAGI. The V segment lost 6 bases and the J segment 5 bases; nucleotides outside the gene matches: 8. The length of the CDR3 is 14 residues. This chain's CDR3 is CASRKGLVRETQYF. In DNA, the CDR3 is TGTGCCAGCAGGAAGGGACTAGTGAGGGAGACCCAGTACTTC.

The gene calls are TRBV18 and TRBJ1-1; perhaps TRBD1 as D (5 bases). Germline V gene sequence: CDR1 KGHSH, CDR2 LQKENI. This CDR3 is built from 13 residues. The V and J ends lost 3 bases and 5 bases respectively, with 10 bases between them. The CDR3 is CASSPAGRTEAFF. The CDR3 DNA reads as TGTGCCAGCTCACCGGCAGGGAGGACTGAAGCTTTCTTT.